This T cell receptor (beta chain) was recovered during a study of CD8+ T cells in alopecia areata. It was cDNA, reverse transcribed from extracted RNA, that served as the sequencing template. Measured with immunoSEQ multiplex PCR; TCRdb has only the in-frame clones, and not every one. Counted here are 200,000 to 250,000 clones, about three fifths occurring once; the ten biggest clones make up more than 3.5%. Treatment denoted: oral pan-JAK inhibitor, 5-10 mg twice daily. This clone has just a few counts. CDR1 and CDR2 from the germline V gene are SGHNT and YYREEE (reference sequence). Trimming took 0 bases from V and 8 from J; bases not matched to a gene: 8. CDR3 length: 15 amino acids.

Sequences were derived from CD4+ T cells sorted from blood, sampled at week 4, from a patient treated with tofacitinib. The origin of this receptor is a human donor with alopecia areata. This sequence joins TRBV5-4 and TRBJ1-2; 9 nucleotides align to TRBD1. DNA of the CDR3: TGTGCCAGCAGCTTGGGTCGGGGACAGGGTAACGGCTACACCTTC. It codes for CASSLGRGQGNGYTF.